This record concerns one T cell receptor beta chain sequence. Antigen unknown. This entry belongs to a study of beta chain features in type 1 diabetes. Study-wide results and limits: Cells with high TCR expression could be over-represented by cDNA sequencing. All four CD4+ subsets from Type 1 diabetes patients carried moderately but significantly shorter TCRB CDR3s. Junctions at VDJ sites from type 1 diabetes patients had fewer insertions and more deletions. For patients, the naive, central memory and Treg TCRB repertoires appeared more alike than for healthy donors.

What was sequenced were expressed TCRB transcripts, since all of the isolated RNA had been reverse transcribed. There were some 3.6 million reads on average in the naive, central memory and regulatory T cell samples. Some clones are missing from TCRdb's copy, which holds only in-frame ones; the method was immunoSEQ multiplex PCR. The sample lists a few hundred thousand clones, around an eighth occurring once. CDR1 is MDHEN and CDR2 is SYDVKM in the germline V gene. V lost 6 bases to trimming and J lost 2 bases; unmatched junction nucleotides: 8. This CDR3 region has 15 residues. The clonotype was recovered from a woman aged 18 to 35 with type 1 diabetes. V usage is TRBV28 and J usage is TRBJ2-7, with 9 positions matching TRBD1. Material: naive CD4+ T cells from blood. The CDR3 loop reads CASSGPGQGTYEQYF. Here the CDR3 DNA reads TGTGCCAGCAGCGGCCCGGGACAGGGAACCTACGAGCAGTACTTC.